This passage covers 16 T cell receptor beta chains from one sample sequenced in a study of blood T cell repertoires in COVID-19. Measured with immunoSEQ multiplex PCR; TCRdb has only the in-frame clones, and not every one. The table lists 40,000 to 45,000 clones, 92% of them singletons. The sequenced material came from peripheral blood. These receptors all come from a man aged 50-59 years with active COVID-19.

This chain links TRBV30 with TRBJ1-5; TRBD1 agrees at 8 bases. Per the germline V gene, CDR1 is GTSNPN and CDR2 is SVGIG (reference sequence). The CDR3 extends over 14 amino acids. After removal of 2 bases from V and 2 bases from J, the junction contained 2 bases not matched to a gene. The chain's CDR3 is CAWSLDRGNQPQHF. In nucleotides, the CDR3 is TGTGCCTGGAGTCTGGACAGGGGCAATCAGCCCCAGCATTTT.

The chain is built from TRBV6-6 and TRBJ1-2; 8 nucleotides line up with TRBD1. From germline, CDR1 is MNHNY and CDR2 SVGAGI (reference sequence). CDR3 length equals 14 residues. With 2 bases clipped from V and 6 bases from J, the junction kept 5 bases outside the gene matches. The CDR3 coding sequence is TGTGCCAGCAGTTACCCCGACAGGGGCGATGGCTACACCTTC. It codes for CASSYPDRGDGYTF.

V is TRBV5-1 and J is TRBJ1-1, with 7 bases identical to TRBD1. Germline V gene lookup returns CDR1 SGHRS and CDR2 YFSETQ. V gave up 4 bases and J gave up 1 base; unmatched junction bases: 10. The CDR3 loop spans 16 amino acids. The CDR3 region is CASSKGQTLANTEAFF. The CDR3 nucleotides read TGCGCCAGCAGCAAGGGACAGACACTAGCGAACACTGAAGCTTTCTTT.

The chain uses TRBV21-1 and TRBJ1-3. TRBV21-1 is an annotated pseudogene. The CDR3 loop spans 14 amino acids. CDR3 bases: TGTGCCAGCCCAGGCGGGAGCTCTGGAAACACCATATATTTT. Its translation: CASPGGSSGNTIYF.

CDR3 sequence reads: CAWTPSSDYEQYF. The CDR3 nucleotides are TGTGCCTGGACTCCGTCTAGCGACTACGAGCAGTACTTC. This chain links TRBV30 with TRBJ2-7; D may be TRBD2 (6 bases). There are 13 residues in the CDR3. V dropped 4 bases and J dropped 3 bases, with 13 bases sitting between them. CDR1 is GTSNPN and CDR2 is SVGIG in the germline V gene (reference sequence).

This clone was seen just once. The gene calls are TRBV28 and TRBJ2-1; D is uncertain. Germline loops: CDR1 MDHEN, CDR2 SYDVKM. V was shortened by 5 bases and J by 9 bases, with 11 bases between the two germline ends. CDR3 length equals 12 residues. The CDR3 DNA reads TGTGCCAGCAGTCGACTCCGCGCTGAGCAGTTCTTC. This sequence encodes CASSRLRAEQFF.

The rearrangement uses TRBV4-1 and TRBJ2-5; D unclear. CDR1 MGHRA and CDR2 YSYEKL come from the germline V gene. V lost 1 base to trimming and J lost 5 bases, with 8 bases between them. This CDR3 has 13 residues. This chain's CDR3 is CASSQGVLETQYF. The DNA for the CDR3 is TGCGCCAGCAGCCAAGGCGTCCTGGAGACCCAGTACTTC.

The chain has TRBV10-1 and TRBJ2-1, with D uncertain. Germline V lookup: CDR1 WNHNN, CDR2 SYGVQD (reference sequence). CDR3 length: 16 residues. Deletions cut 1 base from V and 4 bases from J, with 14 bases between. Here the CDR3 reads CASSEFASAKYNEQFF. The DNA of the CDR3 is TGCGCCAGCAGTGAGTTCGCAAGCGCGAAGTACAATGAGCAGTTCTTC.

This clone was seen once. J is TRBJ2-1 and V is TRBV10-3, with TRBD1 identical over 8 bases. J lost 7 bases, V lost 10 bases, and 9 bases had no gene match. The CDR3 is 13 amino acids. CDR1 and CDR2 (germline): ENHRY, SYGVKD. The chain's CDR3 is CASTRQGMNEQFF. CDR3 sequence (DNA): TGTGCCAGTACACGACAGGGGATGAATGAGCAGTTCTTC.

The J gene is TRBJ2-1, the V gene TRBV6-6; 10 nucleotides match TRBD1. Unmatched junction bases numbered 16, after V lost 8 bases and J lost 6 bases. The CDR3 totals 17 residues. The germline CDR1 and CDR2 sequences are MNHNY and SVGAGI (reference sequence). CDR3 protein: CASGQSGGTGVGNEQFF. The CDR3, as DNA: TGTGCCAGCGGTCAAAGCGGCGGGACAGGGGTCGGCAATGAGCAGTTCTTC.

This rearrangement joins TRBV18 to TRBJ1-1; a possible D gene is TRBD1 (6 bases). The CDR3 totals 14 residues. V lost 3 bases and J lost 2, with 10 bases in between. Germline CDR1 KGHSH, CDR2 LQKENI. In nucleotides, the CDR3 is TGTGCCAGCTCACCGGCAGGGGCAAACACTGAAGCTTTCTTT. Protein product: CASSPAGANTEAFF.

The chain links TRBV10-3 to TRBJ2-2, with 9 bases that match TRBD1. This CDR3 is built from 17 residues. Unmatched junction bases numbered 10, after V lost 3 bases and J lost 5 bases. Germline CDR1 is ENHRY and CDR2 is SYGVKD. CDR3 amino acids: CAISESGQGRGTGELFF. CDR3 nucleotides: TGTGCCATCAGTGAATCGGGACAGGGTAGAGGTACCGGGGAGCTGTTTTTT.

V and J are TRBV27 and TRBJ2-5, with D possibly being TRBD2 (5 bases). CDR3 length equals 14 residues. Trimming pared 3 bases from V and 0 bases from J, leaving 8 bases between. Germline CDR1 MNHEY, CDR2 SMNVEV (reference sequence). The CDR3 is CASSFSSHQETQYF. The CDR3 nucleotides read TGTGCCAGCAGTTTTTCTAGCCACCAAGAGACCCAGTACTTC.

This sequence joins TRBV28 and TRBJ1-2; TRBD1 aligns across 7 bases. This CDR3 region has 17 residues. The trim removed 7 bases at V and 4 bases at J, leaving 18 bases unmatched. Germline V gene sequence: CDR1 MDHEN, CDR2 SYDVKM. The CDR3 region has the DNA TGTGCCAGCAAGGATAATAAAGGGGGCGCCGGATCCTATGGCTACACCTTC. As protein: CASKDNKGGAGSYGYTF.

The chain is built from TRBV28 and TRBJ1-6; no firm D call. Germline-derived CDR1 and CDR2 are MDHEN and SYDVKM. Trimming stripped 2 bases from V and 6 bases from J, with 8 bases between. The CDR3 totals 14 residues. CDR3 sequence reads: CASSLPPPNSPLHF. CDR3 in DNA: TGTGCCAGCAGTTTACCCCCTCCTAATTCACCCCTCCACTTT.

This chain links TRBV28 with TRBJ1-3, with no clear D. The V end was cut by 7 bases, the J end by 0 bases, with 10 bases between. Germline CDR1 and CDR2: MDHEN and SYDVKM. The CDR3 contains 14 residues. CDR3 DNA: TGTGCCAGCATCCAGGCTCTCTCTGGAAACACCATATATTTT. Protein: CASIQALSGNTIYF.